The clone carrying this T cell receptor beta chain qualifies as medium-sized (0.01 to 0.1%). The antigen remains undetermined. Documented time point: sample taken at primary tumor resection. A total of more than 65 untreated early-stage non-small cell lung cancer patients served as donors. Germline CDR1 is SNHLY and CDR2 is FYNNEI. Trimming cost V 7 bases and J 0 bases, with 16 bases left between them. This CDR3 has 15 residues. These data belong to a study of spatial heterogeneity in lung cancer. Across the study: Tumor-region TCR transcript counts correlated strongly with a T cell module score from matched bulk RNA-seq.

Broader study findings: Counts of expanded intratumoral alpha and beta TCRs tracked tumor mutation counts.

One entry per CDR3 protein results from TCRdb running MiXCR on the 5' RACE reads. The sample lists 2,000 to 3,000 distinct CDR3 sequences, roughly an eighth occurring once. The source is a male donor with early-stage non-small cell lung cancer. This chain connects TRBV2 to TRBJ2-7; D perhaps matches TRBD1 (5 bases). Specimen: lung tumor tissue, collected at surgery. The CDR3 region has the DNA TGTGCCAGCACCGAAGGGGTCGGTAGCTCCTACGAGCAGTACTTC. Translating it yields CASTEGVGSSYEQYF.